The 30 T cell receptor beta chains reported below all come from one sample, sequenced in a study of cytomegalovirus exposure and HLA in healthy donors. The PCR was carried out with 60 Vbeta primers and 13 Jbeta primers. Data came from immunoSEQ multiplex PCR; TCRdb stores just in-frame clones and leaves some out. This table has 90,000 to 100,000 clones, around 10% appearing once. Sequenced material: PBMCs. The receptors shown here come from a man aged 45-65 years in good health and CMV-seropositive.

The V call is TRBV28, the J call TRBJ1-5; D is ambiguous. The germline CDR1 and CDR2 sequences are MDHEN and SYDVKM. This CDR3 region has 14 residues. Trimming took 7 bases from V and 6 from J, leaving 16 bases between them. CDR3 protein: CASTPPRGGQPQHF. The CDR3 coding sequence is TGTGCCAGCACTCCCCCCCGCGGCGGTCAGCCCCAGCATTTT.

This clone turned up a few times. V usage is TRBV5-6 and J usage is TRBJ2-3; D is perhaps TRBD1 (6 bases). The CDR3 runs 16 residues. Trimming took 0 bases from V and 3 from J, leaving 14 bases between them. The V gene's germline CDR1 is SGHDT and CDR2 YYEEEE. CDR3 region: CASSLEGRGWTDTQYF. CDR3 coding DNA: TGTGCCAGCAGCTTGGAGGGCAGGGGTTGGACAGATACGCAGTATTTT.

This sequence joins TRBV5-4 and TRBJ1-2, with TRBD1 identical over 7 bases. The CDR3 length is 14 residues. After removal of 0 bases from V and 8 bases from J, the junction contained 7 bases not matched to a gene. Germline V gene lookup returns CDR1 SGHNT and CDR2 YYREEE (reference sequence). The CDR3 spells CASSLGTRGRGYTF. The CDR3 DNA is TGTGCCAGCAGCTTGGGCACGAGGGGGCGCGGCTACACCTTC.

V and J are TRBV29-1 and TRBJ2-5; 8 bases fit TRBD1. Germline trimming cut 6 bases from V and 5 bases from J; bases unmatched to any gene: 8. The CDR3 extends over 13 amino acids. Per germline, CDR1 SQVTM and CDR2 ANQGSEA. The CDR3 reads CSVQQGVTETQYF. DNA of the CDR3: TGCAGCGTCCAACAGGGGGTTACGGAGACCCAGTACTTC.

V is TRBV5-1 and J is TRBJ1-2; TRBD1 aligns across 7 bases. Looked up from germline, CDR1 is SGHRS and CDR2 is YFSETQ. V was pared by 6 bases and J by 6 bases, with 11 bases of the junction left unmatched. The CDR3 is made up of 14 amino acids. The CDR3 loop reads CASTLMDRRDGYTF. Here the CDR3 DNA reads TGCGCCAGCACCCTAATGGACAGGAGGGATGGCTACACCTTC.

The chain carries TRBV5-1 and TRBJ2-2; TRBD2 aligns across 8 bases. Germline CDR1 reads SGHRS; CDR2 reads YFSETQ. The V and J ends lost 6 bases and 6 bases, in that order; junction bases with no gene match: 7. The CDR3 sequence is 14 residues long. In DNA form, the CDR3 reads TGCGCCAGCATTGGGACTAGTAATTCCGGGGAGCTGTTTTTT. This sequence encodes CASIGTSNSGELFF.

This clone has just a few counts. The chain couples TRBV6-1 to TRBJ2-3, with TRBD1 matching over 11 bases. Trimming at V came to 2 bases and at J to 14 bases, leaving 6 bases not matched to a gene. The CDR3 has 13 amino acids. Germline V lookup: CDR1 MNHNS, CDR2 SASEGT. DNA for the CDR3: TGTGCCAGCAGTGAACCCGGGACAGGGGGGCTGTATTTT. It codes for CASSEPGTGGLYF.

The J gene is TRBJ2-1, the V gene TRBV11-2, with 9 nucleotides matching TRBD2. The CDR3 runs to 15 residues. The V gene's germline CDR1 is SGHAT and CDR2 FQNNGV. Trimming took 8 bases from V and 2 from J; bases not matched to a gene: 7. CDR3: CASGNSGSTYNEQFF. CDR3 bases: TGTGCCAGCGGAAATAGCGGGAGTACCTACAATGAGCAGTTCTTC.

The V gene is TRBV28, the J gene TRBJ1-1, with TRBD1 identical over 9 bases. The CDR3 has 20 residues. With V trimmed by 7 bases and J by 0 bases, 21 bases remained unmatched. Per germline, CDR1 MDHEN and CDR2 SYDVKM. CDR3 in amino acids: CASNIPQGGQGFRLNTEAFF. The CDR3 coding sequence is TGTGCCAGCAACATCCCCCAAGGGGGACAGGGCTTTCGATTGAACACTGAAGCTTTCTTT.

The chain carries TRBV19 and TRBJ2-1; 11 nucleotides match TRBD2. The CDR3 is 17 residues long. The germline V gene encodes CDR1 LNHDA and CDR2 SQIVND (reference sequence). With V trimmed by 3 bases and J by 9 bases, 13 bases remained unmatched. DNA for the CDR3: TGTGCCAGTAGTATCAGGGGTATAGCGGGAGGGCATGGTGAGCAGTTCTTC. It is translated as CASSIRGIAGGHGEQFF.

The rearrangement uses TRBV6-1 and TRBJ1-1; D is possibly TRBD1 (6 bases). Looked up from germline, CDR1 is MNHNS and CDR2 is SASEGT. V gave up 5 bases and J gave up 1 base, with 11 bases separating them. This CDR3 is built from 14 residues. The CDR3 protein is CASSKTGSNTEAFF. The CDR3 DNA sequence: TGTGCCAGCAGTAAAACAGGGTCGAACACTGAAGCTTTCTTT.

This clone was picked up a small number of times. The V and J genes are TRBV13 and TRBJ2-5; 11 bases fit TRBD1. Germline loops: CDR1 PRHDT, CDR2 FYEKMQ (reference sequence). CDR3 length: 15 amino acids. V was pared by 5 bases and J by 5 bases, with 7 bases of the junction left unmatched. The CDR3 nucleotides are TGTGCCAGCAGCGAAGGACAGGGGGCTCGGGAGACCCAGTACTTC. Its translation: CASSEGQGARETQYF.

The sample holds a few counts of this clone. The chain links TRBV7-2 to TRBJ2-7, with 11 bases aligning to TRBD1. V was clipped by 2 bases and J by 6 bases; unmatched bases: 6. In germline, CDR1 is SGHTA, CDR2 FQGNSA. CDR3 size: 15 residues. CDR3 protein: CASSLRDRGLVEQYF. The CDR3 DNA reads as TGTGCCAGCAGCTTACGGGACAGGGGGTTGGTCGAGCAGTACTTC.

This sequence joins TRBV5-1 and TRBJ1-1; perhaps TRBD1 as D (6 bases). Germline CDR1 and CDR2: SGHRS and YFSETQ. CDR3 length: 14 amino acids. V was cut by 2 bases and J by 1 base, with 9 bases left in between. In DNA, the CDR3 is TGCGCCAGCAGCTTTGGACAGACGAACACTGAAGCTTTCTTT. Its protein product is CASSFGQTNTEAFF.

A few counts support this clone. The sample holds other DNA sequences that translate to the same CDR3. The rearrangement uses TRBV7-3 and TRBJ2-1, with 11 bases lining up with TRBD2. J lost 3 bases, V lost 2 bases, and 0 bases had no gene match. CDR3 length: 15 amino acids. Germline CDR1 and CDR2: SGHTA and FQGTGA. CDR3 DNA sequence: TGTGCCAGCAGCTTAGGGACTAGCGGCTACAATGAGCAGTTCTTC. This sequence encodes CASSLGTSGYNEQFF.

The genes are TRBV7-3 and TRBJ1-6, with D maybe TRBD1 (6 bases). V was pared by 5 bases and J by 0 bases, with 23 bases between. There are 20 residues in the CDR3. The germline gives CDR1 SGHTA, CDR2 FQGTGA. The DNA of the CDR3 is TGTGCCAGCAGCAAGAACAGGGCACAGGAGGAAATCTCCTATAATTCACCCCTCCACTTT. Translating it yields CASSKNRAQEEISYNSPLHF.

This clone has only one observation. As DNA, the CDR3 is TGTGCCATCTCTCTAGCGGACACAGATACGCAGTATTTT. Protein product: CAISLADTDTQYF. V is TRBV10-3 and J is TRBJ2-3, with 7 bases aligning to TRBD2. The CDR3 is 13 residues long. Germline V gives CDR1 ENHRY, CDR2 SYGVKD. The trim removed 8 bases at V and 2 bases at J, leaving 4 bases unmatched.

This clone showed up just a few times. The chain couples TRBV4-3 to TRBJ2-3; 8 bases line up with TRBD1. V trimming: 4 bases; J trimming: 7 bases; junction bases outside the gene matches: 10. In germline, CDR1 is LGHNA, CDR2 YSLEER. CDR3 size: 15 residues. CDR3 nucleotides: TGCGCCAGCAGCCGAGAGACAGGGGCCATGTATACGCAGTATTTT. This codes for CASSRETGAMYTQYF.

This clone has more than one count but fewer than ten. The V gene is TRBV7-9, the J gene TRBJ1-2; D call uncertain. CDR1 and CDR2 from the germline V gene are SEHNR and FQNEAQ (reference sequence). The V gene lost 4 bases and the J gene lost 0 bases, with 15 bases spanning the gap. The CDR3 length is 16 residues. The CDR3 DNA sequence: TGTGCCAGCAGCTCTTACGTGCGGGCTTCTAACTATGGCTACACCTTC. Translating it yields CASSSYVRASNYGYTF.

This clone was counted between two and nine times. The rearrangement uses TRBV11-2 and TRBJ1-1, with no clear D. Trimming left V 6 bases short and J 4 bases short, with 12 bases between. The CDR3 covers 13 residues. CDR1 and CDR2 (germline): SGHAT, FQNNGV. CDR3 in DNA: TGTGCCAGCAGGCGTACAGATTCCACTGAAGCTTTCTTT. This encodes CASRRTDSTEAFF.

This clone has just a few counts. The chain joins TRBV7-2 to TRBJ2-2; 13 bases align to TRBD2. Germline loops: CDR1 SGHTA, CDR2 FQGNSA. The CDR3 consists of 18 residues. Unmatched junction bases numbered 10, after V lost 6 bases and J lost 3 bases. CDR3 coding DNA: TGTGCCAGCAGTTTTAAAGGGACTAGCGGGACCTACACCGGGGAGCTGTTTTTT. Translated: CASSFKGTSGTYTGELFF.

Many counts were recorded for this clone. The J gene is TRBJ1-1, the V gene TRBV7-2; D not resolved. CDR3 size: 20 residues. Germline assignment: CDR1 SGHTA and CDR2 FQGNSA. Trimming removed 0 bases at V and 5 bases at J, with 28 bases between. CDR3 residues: CASSLADISGFGVSRTEAFF. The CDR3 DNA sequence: TGTGCCAGCAGCTTAGCCGATATTAGCGGTTTTGGGGTATCGAGGACTGAAGCTTTCTTT. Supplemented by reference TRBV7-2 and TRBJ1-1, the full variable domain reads GAGVSQSPSNKVTEKGKDVELRCDPISGHTALYWYRQSLGQGLEFLIYFQGNSAPDKSGLPSDRFSAERTGGSVSTLTIQRTQQEDSAVYLCASSLADISGFGVSRTEAFFGQGTRLTVV.

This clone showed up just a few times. Here the CDR3 reads CASRTSGTGDEQFF. The CDR3 region has the DNA TGTGCCAGCAGGACTAGCGGGACGGGGGATGAGCAGTTCTTC. This rearrangement joins TRBV6-5 to TRBJ2-1, with TRBD2 identical over 11 bases. The length of the CDR3 is 14 residues. The trim removed 6 bases at V and 8 bases at J, leaving 6 bases unmatched. Germline CDR1 and CDR2: MNHEY and SVGAGI.

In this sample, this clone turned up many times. As DNA, the CDR3 is TGCAGCGGCGGCAGGGGCAATGAGCAGTTCTTC. Its protein is CSGGRGNEQFF. This chain links TRBV29-1 with TRBJ2-1, with D possibly matching TRBD1 (6 bases). Germline CDR1 SQVTM, CDR2 ANQGSEA. This CDR3 region has 11 residues. V was cut by 7 bases and J by 6 bases, with 10 bases left in between.

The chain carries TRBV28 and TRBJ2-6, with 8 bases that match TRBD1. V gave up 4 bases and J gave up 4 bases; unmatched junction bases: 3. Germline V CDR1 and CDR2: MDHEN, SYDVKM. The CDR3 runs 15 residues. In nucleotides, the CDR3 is TGTGCCAGCAGTTACAGGGGGATGGGGGCCAACGTCCTGACTTTC. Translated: CASSYRGMGANVLTF.

The CDR3 is CARTAAMGGYTF. CDR3 nucleotides: TGTGCCAGGACAGCTGCCATGGGGGGCTACACCTTC. The rearrangement uses TRBV2 and TRBJ1-2, with D possibly TRBD1 on 5 matching bases. V lost 9 bases to trimming and J lost 8 bases, with 16 bases between them. CDR3 length: 12 amino acids. Looked up from germline, CDR1 is SNHLY and CDR2 is FYNNEI.

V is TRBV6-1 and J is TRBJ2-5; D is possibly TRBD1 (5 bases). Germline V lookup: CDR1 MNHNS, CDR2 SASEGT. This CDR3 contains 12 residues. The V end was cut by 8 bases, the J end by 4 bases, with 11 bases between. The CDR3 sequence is CASLTGGETQYF. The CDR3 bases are TGTGCCAGCTTAACAGGCGGAGAGACCCAGTACTTC.

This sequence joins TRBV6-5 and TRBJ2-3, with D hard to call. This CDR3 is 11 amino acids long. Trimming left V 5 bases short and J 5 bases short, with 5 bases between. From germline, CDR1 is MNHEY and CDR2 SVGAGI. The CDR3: CASSTRDTQYF. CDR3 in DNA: TGTGCCAGCAGTACTCGAGATACGCAGTATTTT.

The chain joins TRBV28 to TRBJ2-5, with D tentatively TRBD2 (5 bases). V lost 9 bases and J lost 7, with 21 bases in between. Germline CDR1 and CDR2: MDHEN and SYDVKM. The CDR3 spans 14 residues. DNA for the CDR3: TGTGCCAGACGTCGGGGATTAGGCAAGGGGACCCAGTACTTC. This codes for CARRRGLGKGTQYF.

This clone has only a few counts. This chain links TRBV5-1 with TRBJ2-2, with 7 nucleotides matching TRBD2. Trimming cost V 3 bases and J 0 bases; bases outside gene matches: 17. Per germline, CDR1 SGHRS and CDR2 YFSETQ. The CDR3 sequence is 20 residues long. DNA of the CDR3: TGCGCCAGCAGCTCAATCGGCCTAGCGGCACTTAAGTCGAACACCGGGGAGCTGTTTTTT. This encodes CASSSIGLAALKSNTGELFF.